Sequencing of this T cell receptor (beta chain) was carried out in a study of control samples from healthy donors and cancer patients. Between the trimmed V and J ends, which lost 0 bases and 4 bases, there was a span of 10 bases. The CDR3 totals 15 residues. Germline assignment: CDR1 MNHNS and CDR2 SASEGT. The protocol was immunoSEQ multiplex PCR, while the TCRdb copy is restricted to in-frame clones and leaves out a portion. This table holds more than 15,000 clones, roughly 80% found once. This receptor was obtained from an older man with head and neck cancer. The sequenced material came from PBMCs. The V and J genes are TRBV6-1 and TRBJ1-5; the D is unclear. The CDR3 bases are TGTGCCAGCAGTGAAGCGCTCTGGGAGAATCAGCCCCAGCATTTT. Encoded protein: CASSEALWENQPQHF.